The 32 T cell receptor beta chains below come from one sample, sequenced in a study of post-analysis software for immune sequencing data. Study-level results: Patients showed TRBV5-6, TRBV5-1 and TRBV20-1 among a few TRBV segments more frequent than in controls.

For these receptors, no antigen is known. Tagging with unique molecular identifiers was a feature of the TCR beta cDNA libraries. Using its own MiXCR run on the PCR reads, TCRdb lists one record per CDR3 protein. The table lists a few hundred thousand distinct CDR3 sequences, around 40% of them singletons, with 9.5% to 13% in the top ten. The specimen sequenced was blood. The receptors shown here come from a girl between 10 and 17 years old with multiple sclerosis.

This clonotype has just a few counts. The chain is built from TRBV7-2 and TRBJ2-2; 8 bases agree with TRBD1. Germline CDR1 SGHTA, CDR2 FQGNSA. This CDR3 contains 18 residues. The junction had 13 bases not matched to a gene; V was cut back by 5 bases and J by 2 bases. As DNA, the CDR3 is TGTGCCAGCAGCCGTCGACAGGGGCCGGCCCCTAACACCGGGGAGCTGTTTTTT. Amino acid sequence: CASSRRQGPAPNTGELFF.

This clonotype was picked up a small number of times. Germline and junction disagree at one end, which may indicate a read error. The chain recombines TRBV5-1 with TRBJ2-7; D remains unclear. There are 13 residues in the CDR3. Looked up from germline, CDR1 is SGHRS and CDR2 is YFSETQ. CDR3 in DNA: TGTGCCAGCAGCTTAGATACCCCCTACGAGCAGTACTTC. Protein: CASSLDTPYEQYF.

J is TRBJ2-2 and V is TRBV20-1, with D perhaps matching TRBD1 or TRBD2 (5 bases each). Per germline, CDR1 DFQATT and CDR2 SNEGSKA (reference sequence). The CDR3 is 18 amino acids. The V end was cut by 0 bases, the J end by 0 bases, with 17 bases between. For the CDR3, the DNA is TGCAGTGCTAGAGATTTAGTACGGGACCTTGCGAACACCGGGGAGCTGTTTTTT. Encoded protein: CSARDLVRDLANTGELFF.

The chain links TRBV15 to TRBJ2-1, with D perhaps matching TRBD1 or TRBD2 (5 bases each). Trimming shortened V by 0 bases and J by 1 base, and 10 bases separated the two germline ends. Germline V gene data show CDR1 as LNHNV and CDR2 as YYDKDF (reference sequence). There are 16 residues in the CDR3. CDR3 loop: CATSREGDPSYNEQFF. In DNA, the CDR3 is TGTGCCACCAGCAGAGAAGGGGACCCATCCTACAATGAGCAGTTCTTC.

As regards this clonotype: In this CDR3 the conserved last residue, phenylalanine or tryptophan, is missing, so a read error is likely. This chain connects TRBV18 to TRBJ2-3; D ambiguous. CDR3 size: 13 residues. V shed 1 base and J shed 0 bases, with 2 bases lying between them. Germline V gives CDR1 KGHSH, CDR2 LQKENI. CDR3 bases: TGTGCCAGCTCACCACAGAGCACAGATACGCAGTATTTG. Its protein is CASSPQSTDTQYL.

The genes are TRBV25-1 and TRBJ2-5, with D tentatively TRBD1 (5 bases). Looked up from germline, CDR1 is MGHDK and CDR2 is SYGVNS. This CDR3 region has 17 residues. Trimming took off 0 bases at V and 7 bases at J, with 21 bases between the two ends. CDR3 protein: CASSEYIYGRACGTQYF. Written as DNA, the CDR3 is TGTGCCAGCAGTGAATATATATACGGCAGGGCGTGCGGGACCCAGTACTTC.

In its sample, this clonotype was seen a few times. The chain couples TRBV4-3 to TRBJ2-1; D call uncertain. The germline gives CDR1 LGHNA, CDR2 YSLEER. The CDR3 extends over 16 amino acids. V was trimmed by 0 bases and J by 0 bases, leaving 9 bases between them. In DNA form, the CDR3 reads TGCGCCAGCAGCCAAGAGTCGCGGAGCTCCTACAATGAGCAGTTCTTC. Protein: CASSQESRSSYNEQFF.

This chain connects TRBV6-1 to TRBJ2-1; D might be TRBD1 (7 bases). Per germline, CDR1 MNHNS and CDR2 SASEGT. CDR3 length: 13 residues. The V gene lost 8 bases and the J gene lost 3 bases, with 11 bases spanning the gap. For the CDR3, the DNA is TGTGCCAGCGCGGGACAGCTCTACAATGAGCAGTTCTTC. Its translation: CASAGQLYNEQFF.

V and J are TRBV3-1 and TRBJ1-1; D unresolved. Germline V gene sequence: CDR1 LGHDT, CDR2 YNNKEL (reference sequence). Trimming took off 1 base at V and 1 base at J, with 4 bases between the two ends. There are 13 residues in the CDR3. The CDR3 reads CASSQAPNTEAFF. The CDR3 DNA is TGTGCCAGCAGCCAAGCCCCGAACACTGAAGCTTTCTTT.

J is TRBJ2-3 and V is TRBV7-9; tentatively, D is TRBD2 (6 bases). The germline V and J ends were trimmed by 5 bases and 3 bases, with 18 bases remaining between them. This CDR3 is built from 16 residues. CDR1 is SEHNR and CDR2 is FQNEAQ in the germline V gene (reference sequence). The CDR3 protein is CASSLQEGGWTDTQYF. The CDR3 DNA reads TGTGCCAGCAGCCTGCAGGAGGGAGGTTGGACAGATACGCAGTATTTT.

This CDR3 reads CASRTTLRETQYF. CDR3 coding DNA: TGTGCCAGCAGGACGACCCTAAGGGAGACCCAGTACTTC. The rearrangement joins TRBV28 to TRBJ2-5; D gene uncertain. The CDR3 runs to 13 residues. V lost 6 bases and J 5 bases, leaving 13 bases between the germline ends. Germline V gives CDR1 MDHEN, CDR2 SYDVKM.

This clonotype was detected only once. This chain connects TRBV7-8 to TRBJ2-1; possible D gene TRBD1, 6 bases. The V and J ends lost 8 bases and 5 bases respectively, with 10 bases between them. This CDR3 region has 12 residues. Germline CDR1 SGHVS, CDR2 FQNEAQ. The CDR3 nucleotides read TGTGCCAGCGTTGGGGACAACAATGAGCAGTTCTTC. Translated, it gives CASVGDNNEQFF. The complete variable domain, with remaining parts taken from reference TRBV7-8 and TRBJ2-1, reads GAGVSQSPRYKVAKRGQDVALRCDPISGHVSLFWYQQALGQGPEFLTYFQNEAQLDKSGLPSDRFFAERPEGSVSTLKIQRTQQEDSAVYLCASVGDNNEQFFGPGTRLTVL.

This chain connects TRBV20-1 to TRBJ2-7; maybe TRBD2 (7 bases). The V gene's germline CDR1 is DFQATT and CDR2 SNEGSKA (reference sequence). The length of the CDR3 is 13 residues. For the CDR3, the DNA is TGCAGCGGGGGAGGGGGAGGGCCCTACGAGCAGTACTTC. Translated: CSGGGGGPYEQYF.

DNA of the CDR3: TGTGCCAGCAGTCACCTCTCAGCGGGAGTATCAAGTCGGACCTACGAGCAGTACTTC. Encoded protein: CASSHLSAGVSSRTYEQYF. V is TRBV27 and J is TRBJ2-7; 8 bases fit TRBD2. The germline gives CDR1 MNHEY, CDR2 SMNVEV (reference sequence). This CDR3 comprises 19 residues. V lost 5 bases to trimming and J lost 2 bases; unmatched junction nucleotides: 20.

The rearrangement joins TRBV25-1 to TRBJ1-4; D perhaps matches TRBD1 (6 bases). V was cut by 3 bases and J by 8 bases, with 13 bases left in between. The germline CDR1 and CDR2 sequences are MGHDK and SYGVNS. CDR3 size: 14 residues. The CDR3 protein is CASSDWGRGEKLFF. The CDR3 DNA follows: TGTGCCAGCAGTGACTGGGGGCGTGGGGAAAAACTGTTTTTT.

About this clonotype itself: One end of the junction does not line up with germline, which may come from a read error. The rearrangement uses TRBV20-1 and TRBJ2-7; 7 positions agree with TRBD1. CDR1 and CDR2 from the germline V gene are DFQATT and SNEGSKA (reference sequence). The CDR3 runs to 14 residues. The CDR3 sequence is CSARGDSSSYKQYF. The CDR3 coding sequence is TGCAGTGCTAGGGGGGACAGCAGCTCCTACAAGCAGTACTTC.

Only a few counts were recorded for this clonotype. The chain is built from TRBV7-6 and TRBJ2-7; 10 positions match TRBD2. The CDR3 runs to 15 residues. After removal of 1 base from V and 6 bases from J, the junction contained 6 bases not matched to a gene. The germline gives CDR1 SGHVS, CDR2 FNYEAQ. Written as DNA, the CDR3 is TGTGCCAGCAGCTTAGACGTAGCGGGAGGAGGCGAGCAGTACTTC. Amino acids: CASSLDVAGGGEQYF.

J is TRBJ1-1 and V is TRBV11-2, with TRBD1 identical over 8 bases. There are 16 residues in the CDR3. Germline lookup yields CDR1 SGHAT and CDR2 FQNNGV. With V trimmed by 8 bases and J by 6 bases, 17 bases remained unmatched. This CDR3 is CASEKRTGMGLAEAFF. The CDR3 bases are TGTGCCAGCGAAAAAAGGACAGGGATGGGTTTGGCTGAAGCTTTCTTT.

Here the CDR3 DNA reads TGTGCCAGCAGTGACTCTTGGACTAGCGGGAGAGATGAGCAGTTCTTC. Translating gives CASSDSWTSGRDEQFF. This chain links TRBV6-4 with TRBJ2-1; TRBD2 matches at 13 bases. The CDR3 loop spans 16 amino acids. J was trimmed by 8 bases and V by 0 bases; bases with no gene match: 4. The germline gives CDR1 MRHNA, CDR2 SNTAGT.

In its sample, this clonotype was seen a few times. The chain joins TRBV10-3 to TRBJ2-5, with 9 bases fitting TRBD1. From germline, CDR1 is ENHRY and CDR2 SYGVKD. The CDR3 contains 15 residues. The V segment lost 3 bases and the J segment 5 bases; nucleotides outside the gene matches: 7. The CDR3 DNA sequence: TGTGCCATCAGTGAATACAGGGGGCGTCGGGAGACCCAGTACTTC. This sequence encodes CAISEYRGRRETQYF.

The chain couples TRBV12-3 or TRBV12-4 to TRBJ1-1; D is undetermined. Between the trimmed V and J ends, which lost 6 bases and 5 bases, there was a span of 19 bases. CDR3 length equals 15 residues. CDR3 region: CASRPPTKPGTEAFF. In DNA form, the CDR3 reads TGTGCCAGCAGACCTCCCACGAAGCCTGGGACTGAAGCTTTCTTT.

The J gene is TRBJ1-5, the V gene TRBV6-6; TRBD1 might be the D (5 bases). This CDR3 region has 15 residues. Germline lookup yields CDR1 MNHNY and CDR2 SVGAGI (reference sequence). V lost 0 bases and J 11 bases, leaving 17 bases between the germline ends. DNA for the CDR3: TGTGCCAGCAGTTACTCGGGACGGGGCCTCGGGACCCAGCATTTT. Protein: CASSYSGRGLGTQHF.

The chain has TRBV7-2 and TRBJ1-1; 11 positions match TRBD1. The CDR3 runs to 16 residues. Germline CDR1 and CDR2: SGHTA and FQGNSA. The junction had 3 bases not matched to a gene; V was cut back by 1 base and J by 2 bases. The CDR3 DNA sequence: TGTGCCAGCAGCTTAGTGGGACAGGGGGTAAACACTGAAGCTTTCTTT. This translates into CASSLVGQGVNTEAFF.

The chain employs TRBV5-1 and TRBJ2-7; D gene ambiguous. The germline gives CDR1 SGHRS, CDR2 YFSETQ. The ends were cut back, 0 bases at V and 5 bases at J, with 9 bases in the middle. This CDR3 has 13 amino acids. CDR3: CASSLAGLDEQYF. The CDR3 region has the DNA TGCGCCAGCAGCTTGGCCGGGTTGGACGAGCAGTACTTC.

This clonotype was counted a few times. This chain uses TRBV27 with TRBJ2-7; 11 bases are a match to TRBD2. The CDR3 extends over 13 amino acids. The V segment lost 6 bases and the J segment 6 bases; nucleotides outside the gene matches: 4. Germline assignment: CDR1 MNHEY and CDR2 SMNVEV (reference sequence). The CDR3 coding sequence is TGTGCCAGCAGGTTAGCGGGAGGGCGCGAGCAGTACTTC. This encodes CASRLAGGREQYF.

The chain combines TRBV6-6 with TRBJ2-1; 9 nucleotides align to TRBD2. V was pared by 3 bases and J by 7 bases, with 4 bases of the junction left unmatched. The CDR3 is 14 amino acids. The germline gives CDR1 MNHNY, CDR2 SVGAGI (reference sequence). CDR3 region: CASSYSSGRNEQFF. In DNA form, the CDR3 reads TGTGCCAGCAGTTATAGTAGCGGGAGAAATGAGCAGTTCTTC.

The chain uses TRBV6-6 and TRBJ2-1, with 12 bases lining up with TRBD2. The CDR3 is 15 residues long. CDR1 and CDR2 (germline): MNHNY, SVGAGI (reference sequence). With V trimmed by 6 bases and J by 7 bases, 7 bases remained unmatched. The CDR3, as DNA: TGTGCCAGCAGCCCCGGACTAGCGGGACTTAATGAGCAGTTCTTC. Translated: CASSPGLAGLNEQFF.

J is TRBJ2-3 and V is TRBV20-1; TRBD2 might be the D (5 bases). With 6 bases removed from V and 1 base from J, the gap between germline ends came to 11 bases. The CDR3 is 13 residues long. From germline, CDR1 is DFQATT and CDR2 SNEGSKA (reference sequence). The CDR3 region is CSAAISGTDTQYF. The CDR3 nucleotides are TGCAGTGCCGCAATTAGCGGCACAGATACGCAGTATTTT.

As to this clonotype: A single base separates this from a much larger clone, so it may be a read error. The chain has TRBV28 and TRBJ2-7, with 11 bases aligning to TRBD1. The CDR3 loop spans 14 amino acids. The J segment lost 10 bases and the V segment lost 6 bases, leaving 11 bases of the junction unmatched. The V gene's germline CDR1 is MDHEN and CDR2 SYDVKM. The CDR3 bases are TGTGCCAGCAGGGGACAGGGGGTCTCAGGGGCCCAGTACTTC. It translates to CASRGQGVSGAQYF.

Worth noting for this clonotype: A junction end diverges from the germline sequence, so it may reflect a read error. This chain uses TRBV20-1 with TRBJ2-5; tentatively, D is TRBD2 (5 bases). Germline V lookup: CDR1 DFQATT, CDR2 SNEGSKA (reference sequence). This CDR3 has 14 amino acids. The CDR3 sequence is CSTRDLVGSETQYF. CDR3 sequence (DNA): TGCAGTACTAGAGATCTTGTGGGTTCCGAGACCCAGTACTTC.

The sample holds one count of this clonotype. The genes are TRBV7-3 and TRBJ1-2; TRBD1 might be the D (6 bases). The CDR3 has 15 residues. Trimming shortened V by 4 bases and J by 4 bases, and 16 bases separated the two germline ends. Germline V lookup: CDR1 SGHTA, CDR2 FQGTGA. CDR3 in DNA: TGTGCCAGCAGCTCCGGACAGACCCTAGGCTATGGCTACACCTTC. It encodes CASSSGQTLGYGYTF.

V gene TRBV5-6 combines with J gene TRBJ2-3, with D possibly being TRBD2 (6 bases). The CDR3 loop spans 15 amino acids. Germline CDR1 is SGHDT and CDR2 is YYEEEE. V dropped 0 bases and J dropped 4 bases, with 12 bases sitting between them. In DNA form, the CDR3 reads TGTGCCAGCAGCTTGGGTCTAGCGTGGGCAGATACGCAGTATTTT. Translated, it gives CASSLGLAWADTQYF.